This is a list of T cell receptor beta chains from one sample in a study of cytomegalovirus exposure and HLA in healthy donors. Repertoires were generated with immunoSEQ multiplex PCR, while TCRdb's copy carries only in-frame clones and drops some. Of about 160,000 clones in the sample, 71% were seen once. Input material: PBMCs. All receptors come from a woman younger than 45 in good health and CMV-seronegative. CDR3s include the opening cysteine and the closing phenylalanine or tryptophan. Fields, in order: CDR3 DNA, CDR3 protein, J gene, V gene, clone size, D gene. D genes are given only for firm matches. Only some rows state a clone size, as once, few, many or a class for expanded clones.

CDR3 DNA: TGTGCCATCAGTACGGGACAGGGCCATCGAAGGGAGCTGTTTTTT; CDR3 protein: CAISTGQGHRRELFF; J gene: TRBJ2-2; V gene: TRBV10-3; clone size: -; D gene: TRBD1
CDR3 DNA: TGTGCCAGCAGTTTATCGGGGACTAACGAGCAGTACTTC; CDR3 protein: CASSLSGTNEQYF; J gene: TRBJ2-7; V gene: TRBV27; clone size: -; D gene: TRBD2
CDR3 DNA: TGTGCCAGCAGCGTAGGTAGGACTAGCGGGAGCTCCTACAATGAGCAGTTCTTC; CDR3 protein: CASSVGRTSGSSYNEQFF; J gene: TRBJ2-1; V gene: TRBV9; clone size: -; D gene: TRBD2
CDR3 DNA: TGCAGCGTTGGGACAGGGGGTATGTACGAGCAGTACTTC; CDR3 protein: CSVGTGGMYEQYF; J gene: TRBJ2-7; V gene: TRBV29-1; clone size: -; D gene: TRBD1
CDR3 DNA: TGTGCCAGCAGCTATTCCGGGACATTGATAAACACCGGGGAGCTGTTTTTT; CDR3 protein: CASSYSGTLINTGELFF; J gene: TRBJ2-2; V gene: TRBV7-6; clone size: few; D gene: -
CDR3 DNA: TGTGCCAGCTCACCACCTGGACTAGCGGGAACTAACGAGCAGTACTTC; CDR3 protein: CASSPPGLAGTNEQYF; J gene: TRBJ2-7; V gene: TRBV18; clone size: -; D gene: TRBD2
CDR3 DNA: TGTGCCAGCAGCGCGGATCAGGCAGCCCTTAACTATGGCTACACCTTC; CDR3 protein: CASSADQAALNYGYTF; J gene: TRBJ1-2; V gene: TRBV9; clone size: -; D gene: -
CDR3 DNA: TGTGCCAGCAGTTCAGACAGGGATCAGCCCCAGCATTTT; CDR3 protein: CASSSDRDQPQHF; J gene: TRBJ1-5; V gene: TRBV2; clone size: -; D gene: TRBD1
CDR3 DNA: TGTGCCATCAGTGTCACAAGAGATACGCAGTATTTT; CDR3 protein: CAISVTRDTQYF; J gene: TRBJ2-3; V gene: TRBV10-3; clone size: -; D gene: -
CDR3 DNA: TGTGCCAGCAGCTTAGTGAGGGCCGGTCACTCTGGAAACACCATATATTTT; CDR3 protein: CASSLVRAGHSGNTIYF; J gene: TRBJ1-3; V gene: TRBV7-9; clone size: many; D gene: -
CDR3 DNA: TGTGCCAGCTCACCGGTGGGCGCAGATACGCAGTATTTT; CDR3 protein: CASSPVGADTQYF; J gene: TRBJ2-3; V gene: TRBV18; clone size: -; D gene: -
CDR3 DNA: TGTGCCAGCAGCTTCGGAGATCAGCCCCAGCATTTT; CDR3 protein: CASSFGDQPQHF; J gene: TRBJ1-5; V gene: TRBV5-4; clone size: -; D gene: -
CDR3 DNA: TGCGCCAGCAGCTTGGCGATCCCTACTTCTACAGATACGCAGTATTTT; CDR3 protein: CASSLAIPTSTDTQYF; J gene: TRBJ2-3; V gene: TRBV5-1; clone size: -; D gene: -
CDR3 DNA: TGTTCCAGCAAACCAGCGGGAGCCACTGAAGCTTTCTTT; CDR3 protein: CSSKPAGATEAFF; J gene: TRBJ1-1; V gene: TRBV7-9; clone size: -; D gene: -
CDR3 DNA: TGTGCCAGCAGCTCACGGACTAGCGGCTACGAGCAGTACTTC; CDR3 protein: CASSSRTSGYEQYF; J gene: TRBJ2-7; V gene: TRBV7-2; clone size: -; D gene: TRBD2
CDR3 DNA: TGTGCCAGCAGCCCGGACAGAGACCAGCCCCAGCATTTT; CDR3 protein: CASSPDRDQPQHF; J gene: TRBJ1-5; V gene: TRBV7-2; clone size: -; D gene: -
CDR3 DNA: TGTGCCAGTAGTATAAACAGGGGGGTGTTAACTGAAGCTTTCTTT; CDR3 protein: CASSINRGVLTEAFF; J gene: TRBJ1-1; V gene: TRBV19; clone size: -; D gene: TRBD1
CDR3 DNA: TGTGCCAGCAGCTTCCCCGGGGATGATACGCAGTATTTT; CDR3 protein: CASSFPGDDTQYF; J gene: TRBJ2-3; V gene: TRBV5-8; clone size: -; D gene: -
CDR3 DNA: TGTGCCAGCAGGTCAGGGGGCCTAGGGGAAAAACTGTTTTTT; CDR3 protein: CASRSGGLGEKLFF; J gene: TRBJ1-4; V gene: TRBV6-6; clone size: once; D gene: TRBD1
CDR3 DNA: TGCGCCAGCAGCCAAGAAAAAGTAAGGCTGGGGTCGGGAACTGAAGCTTTCTTT; CDR3 protein: CASSQEKVRLGSGTEAFF; J gene: TRBJ1-1; V gene: TRBV4-3; clone size: -; D gene: -
CDR3 DNA: TGCGCCAGCAGCCGGGGGACCTCGGATAATTCACCCCTCCACTTT; CDR3 protein: CASSRGTSDNSPLHF; J gene: TRBJ1-6; V gene: TRBV5-1; clone size: few; D gene: -
CDR3 DNA: TGCAGCGTCCTGGGGCTGTTTAACTATGGCTACACCTTC; CDR3 protein: CSVLGLFNYGYTF; J gene: TRBJ1-2; V gene: TRBV29-1; clone size: -; D gene: -
CDR3 DNA: TGTGCCAGCAGCCAGACAGGGGCTGGCGTGAGCTCCTACAATGAGCAGTTCTTC; CDR3 protein: CASSQTGAGVSSYNEQFF; J gene: TRBJ2-1; V gene: TRBV5-6; clone size: -; D gene: TRBD1
CDR3 DNA: TGTGCCAGCGGTTGGCAGGGAAATTCACCCCTCCACTTT; CDR3 protein: CASGWQGNSPLHF; J gene: TRBJ1-6; V gene: TRBV7-9; clone size: -; D gene: -
CDR3 DNA: TGTGCCAGTAGTATGGGACTAGCCATAGATACGCAGTATTTT; CDR3 protein: CASSMGLAIDTQYF; J gene: TRBJ2-3; V gene: TRBV19; clone size: -; D gene: TRBD2
CDR3 DNA: TGTGCCAGCAGCCAATCAGGGGGGCAAGGCGGGGAGCTGTTTTTT; CDR3 protein: CASSQSGGQGGELFF; J gene: TRBJ2-2; V gene: TRBV4-2; clone size: few; D gene: -
CDR3 DNA: TGTGCCAGCAGCCCCGGGACAGCCTACGAGCAGTACTTC; CDR3 protein: CASSPGTAYEQYF; J gene: TRBJ2-7; V gene: TRBV6-6; clone size: -; D gene: TRBD1
CDR3 DNA: TGCAGCCTCCAGGGCTACGAGCAGTACTTC; CDR3 protein: CSLQGYEQYF; J gene: TRBJ2-7; V gene: TRBV20-1; clone size: -; D gene: -
CDR3 DNA: TGTGCCAGTAGTATAGCGGGACTCTCCCCCGACGACGGCTACACCTTC; CDR3 protein: CASSIAGLSPDDGYTF; J gene: TRBJ1-2; V gene: TRBV19; clone size: -; D gene: -
CDR3 DNA: TGCGCCAGCAGCTTGTTGCTAGATGAGCAGTTCTTC; CDR3 protein: CASSLLLDEQFF; J gene: TRBJ2-1; V gene: TRBV5-1; clone size: -; D gene: -
CDR3 DNA: TGCGCCAGCAGCTTGCGACCTAGGGGACTTGGGGGGACCGGGGAGCTGTTTTTT; CDR3 protein: CASSLRPRGLGGTGELFF; J gene: TRBJ2-2; V gene: TRBV5-1; clone size: -; D gene: -
CDR3 DNA: TGTGCCAGCAGCCTAGACTCATTCGGGAAAAAACTGTTTTTT; CDR3 protein: CASSLDSFGKKLFF; J gene: TRBJ1-4; V gene: TRBV7-9; clone size: -; D gene: -
CDR3 DNA: TGCGCCAGCAGCCAAGAAGGACAGGTTGCTCGTGGAAACACCATATATTTT; CDR3 protein: CASSQEGQVARGNTIYF; J gene: TRBJ1-3; V gene: TRBV4-1; clone size: -; D gene: TRBD1
CDR3 DNA: TGTGCCAGCAGCTTAGCCCGTGACAGATACAATGAGCAGTTCTTC; CDR3 protein: CASSLARDRYNEQFF; J gene: TRBJ2-1; V gene: TRBV11-3; clone size: -; D gene: -
CDR3 DNA: TGTGCCTGGACCTCCGGACCTCTCGAGGGGGCCCAGTACTTC; CDR3 protein: CAWTSGPLEGAQYF; J gene: TRBJ2-5; V gene: TRBV30; clone size: -; D gene: -
CDR3 DNA: TGTGCCAGCAGCCGTACGGGAGGCTCTTATAATTCACCCCTCCACTTT; CDR3 protein: CASSRTGGSYNSPLHF; J gene: TRBJ1-6; V gene: TRBV7-9; clone size: -; D gene: -
CDR3 DNA: TGTGCCAGCAAAAAGGGGATCCTCTCTGGGGCCAACGTCCTGACTTTC; CDR3 protein: CASKKGILSGANVLTF; J gene: TRBJ2-6; V gene: TRBV14; clone size: once; D gene: -
CDR3 DNA: TGTGCCATCAGTACGGGACAGTCCTACGAGCAGTACTTC; CDR3 protein: CAISTGQSYEQYF; J gene: TRBJ2-7; V gene: TRBV10-3; clone size: -; D gene: TRBD1
CDR3 DNA: TGCGCCAGCAGCAAAGCCCCCGGGACAGGCTTCTCTGGGGCCAACGTCCTGACTTTC; CDR3 protein: CASSKAPGTGFSGANVLTF; J gene: TRBJ2-6; V gene: TRBV5-1; clone size: -; D gene: TRBD1
CDR3 DNA: TGCGCCAGCGCCCTGCCGATCCTAGAGAGGGAGGGCGGGGAGCTGTTTTTT; CDR3 protein: CASALPILEREGGELFF; J gene: TRBJ2-2; V gene: TRBV5-1; clone size: -; D gene: TRBD2
CDR3 DNA: TGCGCCAGCAACCCGACAGGCGGGACTGAAGCTTTCTTT; CDR3 protein: CASNPTGGTEAFF; J gene: TRBJ1-1; V gene: TRBV5-1; clone size: few; D gene: -
CDR3 DNA: TGTGCCAGCAGCCAAACCGGGACACCATACAATGAGCAGTTCTTC; CDR3 protein: CASSQTGTPYNEQFF; J gene: TRBJ2-1; V gene: TRBV7-7; clone size: -; D gene: -
CDR3 DNA: TGTGCCAGCAGACGTGATGAGGGCCTCTCCTACGAGCAGTACTTC; CDR3 protein: CASRRDEGLSYEQYF; J gene: TRBJ2-7; V gene: TRBV7-9; clone size: -; D gene: -
CDR3 DNA: TGTGCCAGCGTCTATTCTGGGGGCGAGGAGACCCAGTACTTC; CDR3 protein: CASVYSGGEETQYF; J gene: TRBJ2-5; V gene: TRBV6-1; clone size: -; D gene: -
CDR3 DNA: TGCGCCAGCAGCTCAGCTCCGGGACAGTCAACTTTAGCGGGCACAGATACGCAGTATTTT; CDR3 protein: CASSSAPGQSTLAGTDTQYF; J gene: TRBJ2-3; V gene: TRBV5-1; clone size: -; D gene: -
CDR3 DNA: TGTGCCAGCAGCGTACCCGACAGGGTCAATCAGCCCCAGCATTTT; CDR3 protein: CASSVPDRVNQPQHF; J gene: TRBJ1-5; V gene: TRBV28; clone size: few; D gene: TRBD1
CDR3 DNA: TGTGCCAGCAGCGTAGCAGGGTACACTGAAGCTTTCTTT; CDR3 protein: CASSVAGYTEAFF; J gene: TRBJ1-1; V gene: TRBV9; clone size: -; D gene: -
CDR3 DNA: TGTGCCAGCTCCGCCCGGCGCGGGGAAAAACTGTTTTTT; CDR3 protein: CASSARRGEKLFF; J gene: TRBJ1-4; V gene: TRBV6-6; clone size: -; D gene: -
CDR3 DNA: TGCGCCAGCAGCGCGGACAGGGGGGATGCCGGGGAGCTGTTTTTT; CDR3 protein: CASSADRGDAGELFF; J gene: TRBJ2-2; V gene: TRBV5-1; clone size: -; D gene: TRBD1
CDR3 DNA: TGTGCCAGTAGTATGCCAGGGGGTCGCCAAGAGACCCAGTACTTC; CDR3 protein: CASSMPGGRQETQYF; J gene: TRBJ2-5; V gene: TRBV19; clone size: -; D gene: TRBD1
CDR3 DNA: TGTGCCAGCAGCTTAGAGGGAAGGGCAGGGGGCGACTATGGCTACACCTTC; CDR3 protein: CASSLEGRAGGDYGYTF; J gene: TRBJ1-2; V gene: TRBV7-7; clone size: -; D gene: TRBD1
CDR3 DNA: TGTGCCAGCAGCCAAGAGATAGCGGGAGTCTCCTACAATGAGCAGTTCTTC; CDR3 protein: CASSQEIAGVSYNEQFF; J gene: TRBJ2-1; V gene: TRBV4-2; clone size: once; D gene: TRBD2
CDR3 DNA: TGTGCCAGCAGTAGGGACACCTTAGCCAAAAACATTCAGTACTTC; CDR3 protein: CASSRDTLAKNIQYF; J gene: TRBJ2-4; V gene: TRBV28; clone size: few; D gene: -